The present T cell receptor (beta chain) was sequenced within a study of shared clonotypes between healthy human individuals. The wider study: Donor ages ranged 18 to 49 years: a couple of women, a few men. Findings and caveats of the study: Sequencing depth was expected to influence donor clonotype sharing. Shared clonotypes across all four donors exceeded non-shared ones in generation probability.

This table comes from immunoSEQ multiplex PCR, and its TCRdb copy is limited to in-frame clones, with some not included. This sample has roughly 660,000 clones, with around 90% found just once. Healthy adults negative for HIV, lacking recent acute infections or vaccinations, served as donors. To note about this clone: Its antigen remains unknown.

The CDR3 contains 15 residues. V lost 2 bases to trimming and J lost 4 bases; unmatched junction nucleotides: 3. Germline lookup yields CDR1 SGHTA and CDR2 FQGTGA. Source material: memory CD8+ T cells from PBMCs. Subset in this sample: CD45RO+ cells pooled with CCR7-negative TemRA cells. The TCR comes from a man aged 18 to 35 in good health. Some clones in this sample may be carry-over from other donors' samples. The V gene is TRBV7-3, the J gene TRBJ2-3, with 10 bases identical to TRBD2. The CDR3 sequence: CASSLPSGRPDTQYF. CDR3 coding DNA: TGTGCCAGCAGCTTACCTAGCGGGAGACCAGATACGCAGTATTTT.